This T cell receptor (beta chain) came from a study of T cell repertoires in cytomegalovirus infection. About the research overall: Both a matching HLA type and CMV infection were indicated by public TCR beta signatures.

This clonotype was observed a few times. The target antigen is unknown. With 0 bases removed from V and 4 bases from J, the gap between germline ends came to 13 bases. The CDR3 runs 16 residues. Germline CDR1 and CDR2: MGHRA and YSYEKL. MiXCR, applied by TCRdb to the reads, yields one record per CDR3 protein. The top ten hold 17% of the sample, which has a few hundred thousand distinct CDR3 sequences, about 33% seen once. The chain combines TRBV4-1 with TRBJ2-1; D call uncertain. The sequences come from cultured PBMCs, collected from culture after CMV antigen stimulation. This TCR derives from a human donor in good health (CMV status not recorded). Some clones in this sample may be carry-over from other donors' samples. CDR3: CASSQDRSQQYNEQFF. DNA of the CDR3: TGCGCCAGCAGCCAAGATCGGTCCCAGCAGTACAATGAGCAGTTCTTC.